A single sample is the source of the 29 T cell receptor beta chains below, sequenced in a study of blood T cells in healthy people across ages. Together with a sample-barcoded 5' primer, a J-beta primer mix was included in a second PCR lasting about 6 to 11 cycles. TCRdb fed the 5' RACE reads into MiXCR, producing one record per CDR3 protein. The repertoire includes some 760,000 distinct CDR3 sequences, around a quarter of them detected once, and 9% to 9.5% sits in the top ten. The same sample was also used in a study of T cells of mothers and their children.

The sample was blood. The receptors derive from a boy aged 5-17 years in good health.

This chain connects TRBV13 to TRBJ1-1, with D perhaps matching TRBD1 (5 bases). From germline, CDR1 is PRHDT and CDR2 FYEKMQ (reference sequence). V was clipped by 8 bases and J by 2 bases, with 9 bases between them. The CDR3 extends over 12 amino acids. CDR3 in amino acids: CASLQGNTEAFF. Here the CDR3 DNA reads TGTGCCAGCCTTCAGGGTAACACTGAAGCTTTCTTT.

This clonotype was counted a few times. The V gene is TRBV10-3, the J gene TRBJ2-7; 8 bases map to TRBD1. Trimming took 3 bases from V and 1 from J; bases not matched to a gene: 8. This CDR3 is built from 16 residues. Germline assignment: CDR1 ENHRY and CDR2 SYGVKD. The CDR3 nucleotides are TGTGCCATCAGTGATAGCGACAGGGGCCATTCCTACGAGCAGTACTTC. It is translated as CAISDSDRGHSYEQYF.

The CDR3 is CASSLAGTVEKLFF. CDR3 bases: TGCGCCAGCAGCTTAGCAGGAACCGTGGAGAAACTGTTTTTT. The chain joins TRBV5-1 to TRBJ1-4; D gene ambiguous. The CDR3 runs 14 residues. CDR1 is SGHRS and CDR2 is YFSETQ in the germline V gene. The V end lost 2 bases, the J end lost 11 bases, and 16 bases lay between the germline ends.

The chain is built from TRBV6-5 and TRBJ2-3; 7 bases are a match to TRBD1. With 4 bases clipped from V and 1 base from J, the junction kept 11 bases outside the gene matches. From germline, CDR1 is MNHEY and CDR2 SVGAGI. The CDR3 spans 17 residues. Here the CDR3 reads CASSFLLGTARTDTQYF. The CDR3, as DNA: TGTGCCAGCAGTTTTCTTCTCGGGACAGCCCGCACAGATACGCAGTATTTT.

V usage is TRBV9 and J usage is TRBJ2-1; tentatively, D is TRBD2 (6 bases). The CDR3 has 15 residues. Between the trimmed V and J ends, which lost 0 bases and 3 bases, there was a span of 10 bases. CDR1 and CDR2 from the germline V gene are SGDLS and YYNGEE. The CDR3 here is CASSVDGGYYNEQFF. In nucleotides, the CDR3 is TGTGCCAGCAGCGTAGACGGAGGGTACTACAATGAGCAGTTCTTC. The whole variable domain, remainder taken from reference TRBV9 and TRBJ2-1, is DSGVTQTPKHLITATGQRVTLRCSPRSGDLSVYWYQQSLDQGLQFLIQYYNGEERAKGNILERFSAQQFPDLHSELNLSSLELGDSALYFCASSVDGGYYNEQFFGPGTRLTVL.

J is TRBJ2-5 and V is TRBV6-5; possible D gene TRBD1, 6 bases. This CDR3 is 15 amino acids long. V lost 2 bases to trimming and J lost 5 bases, with 15 bases between them. The germline V gene encodes CDR1 MNHEY and CDR2 SVGAGI. The CDR3 sequence is CASSYGVTGKETQYF. As DNA, the CDR3 is TGTGCCAGCAGTTACGGGGTGACAGGAAAGGAGACCCAGTACTTC.

The gene calls are TRBV29-1 and TRBJ2-3; D gene uncertain. The CDR3 length is 13 residues. CDR1 is SQVTM and CDR2 is ANQGSEA in the germline V gene. V was pared by 2 bases and J by 0 bases, with 6 bases between. The CDR3 DNA sequence: TGCAGCGTTGAAAGGGCTAGCACAGATACGCAGTATTTT. It encodes CSVERASTDTQYF.

V is TRBV5-1 and J is TRBJ2-7, with 10 bases lining up with TRBD2. The V segment lost 4 bases and the J segment 3 bases; nucleotides outside the gene matches: 7. The CDR3 length is 15 residues. The germline CDR1 and CDR2 sequences are SGHRS and YFSETQ. The CDR3 spells CASSLEGLAFYEQYF. The CDR3 region has the DNA TGCGCCAGCAGCCTGGAGGGACTAGCGTTCTACGAGCAGTACTTC.

This clonotype was detected only a few times. The V and J genes are TRBV7-2 and TRBJ2-5; D ambiguous. TRBJ2-1 explains the end of the DNA better; the J call may be wrong. Germline CDR1 reads SGHTA; CDR2 reads FQGNSA. There are 13 residues in the CDR3. CDR3 residues: CASSLGAAAEQFF. The CDR3 bases are TGTGCCAGCAGCTTAGGAGCAGCTGCGGAGCAGTTCTTC.

This clonotype was found a few times. This chain uses TRBV5-1 with TRBJ2-1, with D maybe TRBD2 (6 bases). Germline CDR1 reads SGHRS; CDR2 reads YFSETQ. The CDR3 runs 17 residues. V was clipped by 0 bases and J by 9 bases, with 22 bases between them. The CDR3 is CASSLGRPGLGIGEQFF. CDR3 coding DNA: TGCGCCAGCAGCTTGGGGAGACCGGGACTTGGAATCGGTGAGCAGTTCTTC.

The gene calls are TRBV29-1 and TRBJ2-6; the D is unclear. Germline-derived CDR1 and CDR2 are SQVTM and ANQGSEA. Trimming left V 4 bases short and J 0 bases short, with 7 bases between. The CDR3 extends over 14 amino acids. The chain's CDR3 is CSVADSSGANVLTF. CDR3 bases: TGCAGCGTTGCAGACTCCTCTGGGGCCAACGTCCTGACTTTC. Variable domain in full (rest from reference TRBV29-1 and TRBJ2-6): SAVISQKPSRDICQRGTSLTIQCQVDSQVTMMFWYRQQPGQSLTLIATANQGSEATYESGFVIDKFPISRPNLTFSTLTVSNMSPEDSSIYLCSVADSSGANVLTFGAGSRLTVL.

The CDR3 is CASSLNKAGGGHEQYF. The CDR3 coding sequence is TGCGCCAGCAGCCTCAACAAAGCGGGAGGAGGCCACGAGCAGTACTTC. This chain links TRBV5-1 with TRBJ2-7, with 9 bases lining up with TRBD2. Germline CDR1 reads SGHRS; CDR2 reads YFSETQ. V dropped 4 bases and J dropped 5; count of bases not matched to a gene: 13. This CDR3 has 16 amino acids.

In its sample, this clonotype was seen a few times. One end of the junction is discordant with germline, which a read error may explain. The gene calls are TRBV7-7 and TRBJ2-5; either TRBD1 or TRBD2 may supply D (5 bases each). This CDR3 contains 15 residues. The germline CDR1 and CDR2 sequences are SSHAT and FNYEAQ (reference sequence). For the CDR3, the DNA is TGTGCTAGCAGCTTAGGGCCCGGGGCGCAAGAGACCCAGTACTTC. This gives the protein CASSLGPGAQETQYF.

This clonotype was recorded a few times. The chain joins TRBV3-1 to TRBJ2-4; D is unclear. Germline values: CDR1 LGHDT, CDR2 YNNKEL (reference sequence). The length of the CDR3 is 17 residues. V was pared by 6 bases and J by 3 bases, with 21 bases between. CDR3 amino acids: CASSLLKKGVDKNIQYF. The CDR3 DNA reads as TGTGCCAGCAGTCTCCTAAAGAAGGGTGTGGACAAAAACATTCAGTACTTC.

This clonotype has just a few counts. The CDR3, as DNA: TGTGCCAGCAGTTTAGGATTCAGGGGCACTGAAGCTTTCTTT. Translation gives CASSLGFRGTEAFF. The chain recombines TRBV27 with TRBJ1-1, with D possibly matching TRBD1 (6 bases). The CDR3 extends over 14 amino acids. CDR1 and CDR2 (germline): MNHEY, SMNVEV (reference sequence). The V end lost 2 bases, the J end lost 4 bases, and 11 bases lay between the germline ends.

This rearrangement joins TRBV29-1 to TRBJ2-1; no firm D call. V shed 7 bases and J shed 4 bases, with 11 bases lying between them. The CDR3 is 12 amino acids. In germline, CDR1 is SQVTM, CDR2 ANQGSEA. In nucleotides, the CDR3 is TGCAGCGCCGAACCCGGTTACAATGAGCAGTTCTTC. It codes for CSAEPGYNEQFF.

Concerning this clonotype itself: The junction and the germline gene differ at one end; a read error may be behind it. V and J are TRBV10-2 and TRBJ2-7; D is possibly TRBD2 (5 bases). The V gene's germline CDR1 is WSHSY and CDR2 SAAADI. The CDR3 runs 15 residues. The CDR3 protein is CASSEEGRLWAVKYF. CDR3 nucleotide sequence: TGCGCCAGTAGTGAAGAGGGCAGACTCTGGGCAGTTAAGTACTTC.

The CDR3 reads CASSWRLEADTQYF. For the CDR3, the DNA is TGCGCCAGCAGCTGGCGACTAGAGGCAGATACGCAGTATTTT. The chain carries TRBV5-1 and TRBJ2-3; D might be TRBD2 (6 bases). V lost 3 bases, J lost 4 bases, and 12 bases lay in between. Germline V gives CDR1 SGHRS, CDR2 YFSETQ. This CDR3 region has 14 residues.

This clonotype was detected a few times. The J gene is TRBJ2-1, the V gene TRBV11-2; possible D gene TRBD2, 5 bases. There are 17 residues in the CDR3. Germline CDR1 SGHAT, CDR2 FQNNGV. Trimming removed 0 bases from V and 1 base from J, with 13 bases in between. For the CDR3, the DNA is TGTGCCAGCAGCTTAGAGGTCCCCTCGGGATCCTACAATGAGCAGTTCTTC. It is translated as CASSLEVPSGSYNEQFF. Based on the CDR3 plus reference TRBV11-2 and TRBJ2-1, the full variable domain is EAGVAQSPRYKIIEKRQSVAFWCNPISGHATLYWYQQILGQGPKLLIQFQNNGVVDDSQLPKDRFSAERLKGVDSTLKIQPAKLEDSAVYLCASSLEVPSGSYNEQFFGPGTRLTVL.

This clonotype turned up a few times. V is TRBV7-9 and J is TRBJ1-5, with 7 bases aligning to TRBD1. After removal of 3 bases from V and 7 bases from J, the junction contained 9 bases not matched to a gene. Germline CDR1 is SEHNR and CDR2 is FQNEAQ (reference sequence). This CDR3 spans 15 amino acids. The CDR3 DNA follows: TGTGCCAGCAGCTTTATATGGACAGGATCGCAGCCCCAGCATTTT. It is translated as CASSFIWTGSQPQHF. Filled out from reference TRBV7-9 and TRBJ1-5, the complete variable domain reads DTGVSQNPRHKITKRGQNVTFRCDPISEHNRLYWYRQTLGQGPEFLTYFQNEAQLEKSRLLSDRFSAERPKGSFSTLEIQRTEQGDSAMYLCASSFIWTGSQPQHFGDGTRLSIL.

The rearrangement joins TRBV12-3 or TRBV12-4 to TRBJ2-1; D perhaps matches TRBD2 (6 bases). V was shortened by 5 bases and J by 8 bases, with 19 bases between the two germline ends. This CDR3 comprises 15 residues. The CDR3: CASSPGDSTGDEQFF. The CDR3 nucleotides are TGTGCCAGCAGTCCTGGGGACTCGACCGGGGATGAGCAGTTCTTC.

In its sample, this clonotype was seen a few times. CDR3: CASILFANTGELFF. As DNA, the CDR3 is TGTGCCAGCATATTGTTCGCGAACACCGGGGAGCTGTTTTTT. The rearrangement joins TRBV6-1 to TRBJ2-2; the D is unclear. This CDR3 spans 14 amino acids. From germline, CDR1 is MNHNS and CDR2 SASEGT. The V end was cut by 7 bases, the J end by 0 bases, with 9 bases between.

The chain joins TRBV7-3 to TRBJ2-7, with 13 bases that match TRBD2. The V segment lost 6 bases and the J segment 5 bases; nucleotides outside the gene matches: 10. The germline V gene has CDR1 SGHTA and CDR2 FQGTGA. The CDR3 is 16 residues long. CDR3: CASSPTATSGGHEQYF. CDR3 DNA: TGTGCCAGCAGTCCCACCGCGACTAGCGGGGGGCACGAGCAGTACTTC.

The chain recombines TRBV29-1 with TRBJ2-7; weak D call: TRBD1 (6 bases). Trimming left V 4 bases short and J 5 bases short, with 12 bases between. Germline lookup yields CDR1 SQVTM and CDR2 ANQGSEA. This CDR3 comprises 12 residues. CDR3 loop: CSVGDNWDEQYF. CDR3 DNA: TGCAGCGTTGGGGACAATTGGGACGAGCAGTACTTC.

This clonotype was detected only a few times. The chain links TRBV7-9 to TRBJ2-5, with D possibly being TRBD1 (6 bases). This CDR3 is 16 amino acids long. V lost 2 bases and J lost 4, with 17 bases in between. Germline values: CDR1 SEHNR, CDR2 FQNEAQ (reference sequence). CDR3 nucleotide sequence: TGTGCCAGCAGCTTAATCCCCACCGGACAGAGAGAGACCCAGTACTTC. Residues: CASSLIPTGQRETQYF.

This CDR3 reads CASSQPPAGGELFF. CDR3 coding DNA: TGTGCCAGCAGCCAACCCCCGGCGGGCGGGGAGCTGTTTTTT. The J gene is TRBJ2-2, the V gene TRBV3-1; D perhaps matches TRBD2 (5 bases). The germline CDR1 and CDR2 sequences are LGHDT and YNNKEL (reference sequence). The V end lost 2 bases, the J end lost 7 bases, and 11 bases lay between the germline ends. The CDR3 loop spans 14 amino acids. Using reference TRBV3-1 and TRBJ2-2 for the parts outside the CDR3, the full variable domain is DTAVSQTPKYLVTQMGNDKSIKCEQNLGHDTMYWYKQDSKKFLKIMFSYNNKELIINETVPNRFSPKSPDKAHLNLHINSLELGDSAVYFCASSQPPAGGELFFGEGSRLTVL.

This clonotype has more than one count but fewer than ten. The chain links TRBV2 to TRBJ2-4; no reliable D call. Trimming took off 2 bases at V and 0 bases at J, with 17 bases between the two ends. This CDR3 region has 18 residues. Looked up from germline, CDR1 is SNHLY and CDR2 is FYNNEI. CDR3 residues: CASSESPLRHLAKNIQYF. The CDR3 coding sequence is TGTGCCAGCAGTGAATCCCCTCTCCGGCATCTAGCCAAAAACATTCAGTACTTC.

The chain carries TRBV7-3 and TRBJ2-7, with a possible D match to TRBD2 (6 bases). This CDR3 has 15 residues. Germline values: CDR1 SGHTA, CDR2 FQGTGA. Trimming cost V 5 bases and J 6 bases, with 20 bases left between them. CDR3 DNA: TGTGCCAGCAGCCCCGTTGTAGCGGTCGGTGGCGAGCAGTACTTC. Amino acid sequence: CASSPVVAVGGEQYF. The full variable domain, with the rest looked up from reference TRBV7-3 and TRBJ2-7, is GAGVSQTPSNKVTEKGKYVELRCDPISGHTALYWYRQSLGQGPEFLIYFQGTGAADDSGLPNDRFFAVRPEGSVSTLKIQRTERGDSAVYLCASSPVVAVGGEQYFGPGTRLTVT.

Only a few counts were recorded for this clonotype. This chain links TRBV4-1 with TRBJ2-2; 7 nucleotides line up with TRBD2. Germline loops: CDR1 MGHRA, CDR2 YSYEKL. With 1 base clipped from V and 10 bases from J, the junction kept 12 bases outside the gene matches. The CDR3 length is 16 residues. CDR3 in DNA: TGCGCCAGCAGCCAAGGGCCAGTGGGGGGGATTGAGGAGCTGTTTTTT. It codes for CASSQGPVGGIEELFF.